This TCR beta chain is drawn from a study of cytotoxic CD8 clonotypes in ibrutinib-treated CLL. Across the study: Responses comprised around 24 partial and 2 complete; at median roughly 66 months, approximately 15 remained remitted and some 12 progressed. Each sample contained, on average, under 270,000 productive templates and 95,000 or so productive rearrangements.

The CDR3 has 12 amino acids. CDR1 is MNHEY, CDR2 SVGAGI, per germline. The V and J ends lost 8 bases and 7 bases respectively, with 12 bases between them. As for this clone: Its specificity is unknown.

General study results and limits: Clonality went up at the time of ibrutinib response, stayed stable in sustained remission, and later dropped back toward its baseline level at progression.

The planned depth of sequencing spanned 1 in 200,000 to 1 in 1 million T cells. Here immunoSEQ multiplex PCR was the method, and the copy in TCRdb shows in-frame clones only, minus some. Among over 95,000 clones listed, 58% were seen once. The origin of this receptor is a human donor with chronic lymphocytic leukemia. The sample consisted of PBMCs, taken after 24 months of ibrutinib treatment. The chain joins TRBV6-5 to TRBJ2-1, with D possibly matching TRBD2 (7 bases). The CDR3: CASGGAWNEQFF. In nucleotides, the CDR3 is TGTGCCAGCGGGGGGGCGTGGAATGAGCAGTTCTTC.